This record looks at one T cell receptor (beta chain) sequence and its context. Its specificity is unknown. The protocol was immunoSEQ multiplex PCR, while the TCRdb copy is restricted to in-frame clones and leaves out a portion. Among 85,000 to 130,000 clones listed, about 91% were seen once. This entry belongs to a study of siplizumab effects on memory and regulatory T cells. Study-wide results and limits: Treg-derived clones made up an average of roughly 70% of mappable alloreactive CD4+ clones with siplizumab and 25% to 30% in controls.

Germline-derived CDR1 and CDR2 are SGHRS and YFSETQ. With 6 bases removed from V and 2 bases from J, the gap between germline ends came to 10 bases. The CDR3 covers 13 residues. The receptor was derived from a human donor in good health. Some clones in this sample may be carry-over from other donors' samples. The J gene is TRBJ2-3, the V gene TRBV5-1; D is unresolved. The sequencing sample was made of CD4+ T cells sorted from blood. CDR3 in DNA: TGCGCCAGCAATAAGGTAAACACAGATACGCAGTATTTT. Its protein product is CASNKVNTDTQYF.